This passage covers 9 T cell receptor beta chains from one sample sequenced in a study of T cell repertoires in cytomegalovirus infection. TCRdb fed the reads into MiXCR, producing one record per CDR3 protein. Of 830,000 or so distinct CDR3 sequences listed, 32% are singletons. No antigens are known for them. Sequencing was performed on cultured CD8+ T cells from PBMCs, taken from culture after CMV antigen stimulation. The source is a human donor in good health (CMV status not recorded). Some clones in this sample may be carry-over from other donors' samples.

This clonotype was observed a handful of times. This chain connects TRBV12-3 or TRBV12-4 to TRBJ2-1; D may be TRBD1 or TRBD2 (5 bases each). This CDR3 contains 13 residues. V dropped 4 bases and J dropped 8 bases, with 12 bases sitting between them. The CDR3 protein is CASSWGPGDEQFF. CDR3 nucleotides: TGTGCCAGCAGTTGGGGACCTGGGGATGAGCAGTTCTTC.

This rearrangement joins TRBV6-8 to TRBJ2-6; D is uncertain. CDR1 is MNHGY, CDR2 SAAAGT, per germline. This CDR3 is built from 15 residues. V lost 5 bases and J lost 2, with 10 bases in between. The CDR3 DNA follows: TGTGCCAGCAGTCAATTTTCGGCTGGGGCCAACGTCCTGACTTTC. This codes for CASSQFSAGANVLTF.

The chain has TRBV6-6 and TRBJ2-7; D may be TRBD2 (6 bases). CDR3 length: 13 residues. Germline CDR1 MNHNY, CDR2 SVGAGI (reference sequence). Trimming removed 5 bases at V and 1 base at J, with 9 bases between. CDR3 DNA sequence: TGTGCCAGCAGTCGGAGCGGGTCCTACGAGCAGTACGTC. Amino acid sequence: CASSRSGSYEQYV.

This clonotype was counted at least ten times. The CDR3 nucleotides are TGTGCCAGCAGCCCCCGCAGTTCCTACGAGCAGTACTTC. It translates to CASSPRSSYEQYF. The chain employs TRBV7-2 and TRBJ2-7; D is ambiguous. Trimming cost V 5 bases and J 1 base, with 9 bases left between them. The CDR3 is made up of 13 amino acids. The germline V gene has CDR1 SGHTA and CDR2 FQGNSA. Supplemented by reference TRBV7-2 and TRBJ2-7, the full variable domain reads GAGVSQSPSNKVTEKGKDVELRCDPISGHTALYWYRQSLGQGLEFLIYFQGNSAPDKSGLPSDRFSAERTGGSVSTLTIQRTQQEDSAVYLCASSPRSSYEQYFGPGTRLTVT.

This clonotype was seen a handful of times. The genes are TRBV27 and TRBJ2-7; the D is unclear. The ends were cut back, 5 bases at V and 0 bases at J, with 11 bases in the middle. Germline CDR1 and CDR2: MNHEY and SMNVEV (reference sequence). The CDR3 length is 14 residues. CDR3 bases: TGTGCCAGCAGTAATAATTCGTTCTCCTACGAGCAGTACTTC. This encodes CASSNNSFSYEQYF.

The chain recombines TRBV5-6 with TRBJ2-7; 7 bases match TRBD2. The ends lost 2 bases at V and 2 bases at J; junction bases unmatched: 10. This CDR3 has 16 amino acids. Looked up from germline, CDR1 is SGHDT and CDR2 is YYEEEE. The CDR3 coding sequence is TGTGCCAGCAGCTTTGGCTGGGGGGGGAAAACCTACGAGCAGTACGTC. Translating it yields CASSFGWGGKTYEQYV.

This chain links TRBV10-3 with TRBJ2-1, with 7 bases matching TRBD1. Germline V gene sequence: CDR1 ENHRY, CDR2 SYGVKD. The CDR3 sequence is 16 residues long. V lost 0 bases and J lost 1; bases outside the gene matches: 3. The CDR3 nucleotides are TGTGCCATCAGTGAGTCGATCAGGGGGTCCTACAATGAGCAGTTCTTC. It yields the protein CAISESIRGSYNEQFF.

The genes are TRBV18 and TRBJ2-5; D possibly uses TRBD1 or TRBD2 (6 bases each). This CDR3 has 15 residues. Germline lookup yields CDR1 KGHSH and CDR2 LQKENI. Between the trimmed V and J ends, which lost 1 base and 1 base, there was a span of 10 bases. For the CDR3, the DNA is TGTGCCAGCTCACCACACGGGGGCTTCCAAGAGACCCAGTACTTC. Protein product: CASSPHGGFQETQYF.

This clonotype has only one observation. Its ends do not fully match the called genes, so a read error is possible. The chain joins TRBV4-2 to TRBJ2-1; 8 nucleotides match TRBD2. CDR1 and CDR2 (germline): LGHNA, YNFKEQ. The CDR3 length is 14 residues. The DNA of the CDR3 is TGTACCAGCAGCCAAGGGGGACTAGTCAATGAGCAGTTCTTC. This encodes CTSSQGGLVNEQFF.